The clone carrying this T cell receptor (beta chain) was seen a handful of times. MiXCR, run by TCRdb on the 5' RACE reads, gives a single entry per CDR3 protein. Among fewer than 500,000 distinct CDR3 sequences listed, roughly 24% were seen once. Germline V gene data show CDR1 as MNHEY and CDR2 as SMNVEV (reference sequence). Trimming took 1 base from V and 2 from J, leaving 12 bases between them. The CDR3 is 16 amino acids. This sample is part of a study of identical twins. These data were also reused for a study on T cells expressing NK-cell markers.

The TCR sequence derives from a woman in her late teens or twenties in good health. The sample was CD4+ T cells sorted from blood. The rearrangement joins TRBV27 to TRBJ2-1; possibly TRBD2 for D (6 bases). The CDR3 nucleotides are TGTGCCAGCAGTTTATATAGGGGAGGAGCCTACAATGAGCAGTTCTTC. This translates into CASSLYRGGAYNEQFF.